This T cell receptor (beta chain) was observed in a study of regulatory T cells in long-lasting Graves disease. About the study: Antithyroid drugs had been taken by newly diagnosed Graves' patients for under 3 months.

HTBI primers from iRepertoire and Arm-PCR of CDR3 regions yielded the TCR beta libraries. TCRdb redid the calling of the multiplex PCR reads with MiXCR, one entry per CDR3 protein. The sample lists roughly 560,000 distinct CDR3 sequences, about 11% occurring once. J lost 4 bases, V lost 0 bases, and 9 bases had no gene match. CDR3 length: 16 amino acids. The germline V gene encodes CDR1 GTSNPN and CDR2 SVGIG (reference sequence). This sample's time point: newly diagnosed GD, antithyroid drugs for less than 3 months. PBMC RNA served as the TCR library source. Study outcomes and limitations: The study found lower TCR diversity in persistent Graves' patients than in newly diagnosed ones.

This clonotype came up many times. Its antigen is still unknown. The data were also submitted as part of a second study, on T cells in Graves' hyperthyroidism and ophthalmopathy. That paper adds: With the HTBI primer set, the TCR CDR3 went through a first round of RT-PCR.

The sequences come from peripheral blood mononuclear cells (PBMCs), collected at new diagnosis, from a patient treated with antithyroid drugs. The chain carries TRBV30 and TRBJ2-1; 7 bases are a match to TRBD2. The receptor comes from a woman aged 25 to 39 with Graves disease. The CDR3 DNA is TGTGCCTGGAGTGTGGGGACTACTCTAAGATACAATGAGCAGTTCTTC. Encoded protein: CAWSVGTTLRYNEQFF.